A selection of T cell receptor beta chains follows, all from one sample in a study of cytomegalovirus exposure and HLA in healthy donors. Repertoires were generated with immunoSEQ multiplex PCR, while TCRdb's copy carries only in-frame clones and drops some. Of about 100,000 clones in the sample, 65% to 80% were seen once. The sequencing sample was made of PBMCs. These receptors were taken from a man aged 35 to 55 in good health and CMV-seropositive. Both conserved end residues are part of each CDR3. Fields, in order: V gene, clone size, J gene, D gene, CDR3 length, CDR3 protein, CDR3 DNA. A D gene is named only where the DNA matches it firmly. Clone sizes are given selectively: once, few, many, or a class where the clone is expanded.

TRBV5-6,-,TRBJ2-4,TRBD2,14,CASSLPGGEDIQYF,TGTGCCAGCAGCTTGCCGGGGGGTGAGGACATTCAGTACTTC
TRBV5-1,-,TRBJ2-5,TRBD2,16,CASSLSGTSGPGAQYF,TGCGCCAGCAGCTTGTCCGGGACTAGCGGGCCCGGGGCCCAGTACTTC
TRBV6-5,-,TRBJ2-2,-,14,CASSPGLRTGELFF,TGTGCCAGCAGCCCGGGGTTACGGACCGGGGAGCTGTTTTTT
TRBV6-5,-,TRBJ2-2,TRBD1,15,CASSYEGQSTGELFF,TGTGCCAGCAGTTACGAGGGACAGTCGACCGGGGAGCTGTTTTTT
TRBV6-5,-,TRBJ1-5,-,15,CASKIAFGGIQPQHF,TGTGCCAGCAAGATTGCTTTCGGGGGAATTCAGCCCCAGCATTTT
TRBV11-2,once,TRBJ2-3,TRBD1,14,CASSTTGGTDTQYF,TGTGCCAGCAGCACGACAGGGGGCACAGATACGCAGTATTTT
TRBV14,once,TRBJ2-7,-,15,CASSQGGKGNVEQYF,TGTGCCAGCAGCCAAGGCGGGAAGGGTAATGTCGAGCAGTACTTC
TRBV5-1,-,TRBJ1-4,-,16,CASSLWGGTTNEKLFF,TGCGCCAGCAGCTTGTGGGGGGGTACAACTAATGAAAAACTGTTTTTT
TRBV19,once,TRBJ2-1,TRBD1,14,CASSISRGQGEQFF,TGTGCCAGTAGTATATCGAGGGGGCAAGGGGAGCAGTTCTTC
TRBV5-1,-,TRBJ2-7,TRBD2,16,CASSLAAGIRSYEQYF,TGCGCCAGCAGCTTGGCAGCGGGGATAAGATCCTACGAGCAGTACTTC
TRBV7-7,-,TRBJ2-7,TRBD1,16,CASSYPDRNSSYEQYF,TGTGCTAGCAGCTACCCGGACAGGAACAGCTCCTACGAGCAGTACTTC
TRBV19,-,TRBJ2-2,-,12,CASRNRAGELFF,TGTGCCAGTAGAAATCGGGCCGGGGAGCTGTTTTTT
TRBV6-6,-,TRBJ2-2,TRBD1,15,CASSMDRGKTGELFF,TGTGCCAGCAGCATGGACAGGGGGAAGACCGGGGAGCTGTTTTTT
TRBV18,-,TRBJ1-5,TRBD1,16,CASSQGQGHSNQPQHF,TGTGCCAGCTCACAAGGACAGGGGCATAGCAATCAGCCCCAGCATTTT
TRBV10-1,-,TRBJ2-7,-,13,CASSEAPMNEQYF,TGCGCCAGCAGTGAAGCCCCTATGAACGAGCAGTACTTC
TRBV28,-,TRBJ1-1,-,15,CASSPTGKANTEAFF,TGTGCCAGCAGTCCCACAGGGAAGGCGAACACTGAAGCTTTCTTT
TRBV7-3,-,TRBJ1-2,TRBD1,18,CASSLTSADRSKNSGYTF,TGTGCCAGCAGCTTAACATCGGCGGACAGGTCTAAAAACTCCGGCTACACCTTC
TRBV9,few,TRBJ2-7,-,15,CASSMEGQINDEQYF,TGTGCCAGCAGTATGGAAGGACAGATTAACGACGAGCAGTACTTC
TRBV19,-,TRBJ1-5,-,16,CASSPRTVYSNQPQHF,TGTGCCAGTAGTCCCCGGACAGTATATAGCAATCAGCCCCAGCATTTT
TRBV7-9,-,TRBJ1-2,-,16,CASSHLRTAPNYGYTF,TGTGCCAGCAGCCACCTTAGGACAGCGCCTAACTATGGCTACACCTTC
TRBV6-5,-,TRBJ1-4,-,15,CASSYSRAWAEKLFF,TGTGCCAGCAGTTACAGCAGGGCATGGGCTGAAAAACTGTTTTTT
TRBV5-6,-,TRBJ1-1,-,15,CASSLMGGENTEAFF,TGTGCCAGCAGCTTGATGGGCGGGGAGAACACTGAAGCTTTCTTT
TRBV13,-,TRBJ2-3,TRBD1,15,CASSGGTGGTDTQYF,TGTGCCAGCAGCGGAGGGACAGGGGGCACAGATACGCAGTATTTT
TRBV5-1,-,TRBJ2-7,TRBD2,16,CASSLQPGEGTGEQYF,TGCGCCAGCAGCTTGCAGCCGGGGGAGGGTACGGGCGAGCAGTACTTC
TRBV7-9,-,TRBJ2-3,TRBD1,15,CASSRGQGPPDTQYF,TGTGCCAGCAGCCGTGGACAGGGCCCCCCAGATACGCAGTATTTT
TRBV9,-,TRBJ2-3,-,15,CASSVAGLGTDTQYF,TGTGCCAGCAGCGTAGCGGGATTGGGCACAGATACGCAGTATTTT
TRBV7-8,-,TRBJ1-6,-,16,CASSLAQAGVGSPLHF,TGTGCCAGCAGCTTAGCGCAGGCAGGGGTCGGTTCACCCCTCCACTTT
TRBV5-4,-,TRBJ2-3,TRBD2,15,CASSLGSSGKDTQYF,TGTGCCAGCAGCTTGGGGTCTAGCGGGAAGGATACGCAGTATTTT
TRBV27,-,TRBJ2-1,TRBD2,17,CASAGPIAGHHPDEQFF,TGTGCCAGCGCTGGCCCCATAGCGGGACACCATCCAGATGAGCAGTTCTTC
TRBV7-3,few,TRBJ2-3,TRBD2,16,CASSLSSGGAGDTQYF,TGTGCCAGCAGCTTATCTAGCGGGGGGGCCGGGGATACGCAGTATTTT
TRBV11-2,few,TRBJ2-3,TRBD2,16,CASSLSLAGVTDTQYF,TGTGCCAGCAGCTTAAGCCTAGCGGGGGTCACAGATACGCAGTATTTT
TRBV2,-,TRBJ2-7,TRBD2,14,CASSEGDYTYEQYF,TGTGCCAGCAGTGAAGGGGACTACACCTACGAGCAGTACTTC
TRBV4-1,-,TRBJ1-1,-,18,CASSQGFVGGVVNTEAFF,TGCGCCAGCAGCCAAGGATTTGTAGGGGGTGTCGTGAACACTGAAGCTTTCTTT